The rows below give T cell receptor beta chains drawn from one sample of a study of control samples from healthy donors and cancer patients. Produced via immunoSEQ multiplex PCR; TCRdb's table is partial and in-frame only. There are roughly 88,000 clones in the sample; 91% occur only once, and about 16% lies in the top ten. The sample was blood. Source of these receptors: a man aged 50 or older in good health. CDR3s include the opening cysteine and the closing phenylalanine or tryptophan.

V gene: TRBV6-5
J gene: TRBJ1-2
CDR3 protein: CATGGRNYGYTF

V gene: TRBV7-9
J gene: TRBJ2-2
CDR3 protein: CASSLGVGESGELFF

V gene: TRBV12-5
J gene: TRBJ1-6
CDR3 protein: CASGLDGEPWGEAF

V gene: TRBV5-4
J gene: TRBJ2-3
CDR3 protein: CASSFWTGRIADTQYF

V gene: TRBV6-5
J gene: TRBJ2-2
CDR3 protein: CASSYQGRMTGELFF

V gene: TRBV5-6
J gene: TRBJ1-1
CDR3 protein: CASSLNTEAFF

V gene: TRBV6-5
J gene: TRBJ1-6
CDR3 protein: CASHRESYNSPLHF

V gene: TRBV4-3
J gene: TRBJ1-6
CDR3 protein: CASSQEAGWTPLHF

V gene: TRBV2
J gene: TRBJ2-3
CDR3 protein: CASSVKAGGADTQYF

V gene: TRBV19
J gene: TRBJ2-2
CDR3 protein: CASSPTGIGELFF

V gene: TRBV19
J gene: TRBJ1-1
CDR3 protein: CASSIMQMNTEAFF

V gene: TRBV19
J gene: TRBJ2-1
CDR3 protein: CASSTLGRGADEQFF

V gene: TRBV12-3/TRBV12-4
J gene: TRBJ1-1
CDR3 protein: CASSFRLNTEAFF

V gene: TRBV3-1/TRBV3-2
J gene: TRBJ2-7
CDR3 protein: CASSQKWGTEQYF

V gene: TRBV7-9
J gene: TRBJ1-1
CDR3 protein: CASSQPTGGTEAFF

V gene: TRBV15
J gene: TRBJ2-2
CDR3 protein: CATSRREGPGELFF

V gene: TRBV7-2
J gene: TRBJ2-3
CDR3 protein: CASSLGPPSSTDTQYF

V gene: TRBV5-1
J gene: TRBJ2-2
CDR3 protein: CASRALWNTGELFF

V gene: TRBV9
J gene: TRBJ2-2
CDR3 protein: CASSTGSGELFF

V gene: TRBV5-4
J gene: TRBJ2-2
CDR3 protein: CASSLEPGVTGELFF

V gene: TRBV3-1/TRBV3-2
J gene: TRBJ2-7
CDR3 protein: CASSPRLAGEEQYF

V gene: TRBV10-2
J gene: TRBJ2-1
CDR3 protein: CATHPGLEFNEQFF

V gene: TRBV14
J gene: TRBJ2-7
CDR3 protein: CASSSSWTGVDEQYF

V gene: TRBV1
J gene: TRBJ2-7
CDR3 protein: CTSSQEEGTNEQYF

V gene: TRBV30
J gene: TRBJ2-5
CDR3 protein: CAWSPDYGVETQYF

V gene: TRBV30
J gene: TRBJ1-3
CDR3 protein: CAWRGSGNTIYF

V gene: TRBV19
J gene: TRBJ2-1
CDR3 protein: CASSIGAWTGGSLYNEQFF

V gene: TRBV11-2
J gene: TRBJ2-2
CDR3 protein: CASSMGDRNTGELFF

V gene: TRBV11-2
J gene: TRBJ2-1
CDR3 protein: CASSLIFNYNEQFF

V gene: TRBV21-1
J gene: TRBJ1-1
CDR3 protein: CASSKLSQFLEAFF

V gene: TRBV21-1
J gene: TRBJ2-2
CDR3 protein: CASSKGGRPNTGELFF

V gene: TRBV5-1
J gene: TRBJ1-1
CDR3 protein: CASSARGMNTEAFF

V gene: TRBV25-1
J gene: TRBJ1-6
CDR3 protein: CASSMPGGNNSPLHF

V gene: TRBV24-1
J gene: TRBJ2-5
CDR3 protein: CATSDFRAGETQYF

V gene: TRBV30
J gene: TRBJ2-5
CDR3 protein: CAWNGEKETQYF

V gene: TRBV6-6
J gene: TRBJ1-6
CDR3 protein: CATQGGGWNSPLHF